These T cell receptor beta chains were read from a single sample in a study of T cells in Graves' hyperthyroidism and ophthalmopathy. TCRdb recomputed calls from the multiplex PCR reads with MiXCR, one row per CDR3 protein. This table has fewer than 900,000 distinct CDR3 sequences, 18% appearing once. Sequencing input: blood. All receptors derive from a woman aged 45-65 years with Graves' hyperthyroidism that later progressed to Graves' ophthalmopathy. Each CDR3 is given with its conserved first and last residue. A D gene is named only where the DNA matches it firmly. Some rows have no size entry. The others give once, few or many, or a class for an expanded clone.

TRBJ2-4 | TRBD1 | TRBV6-1 | few | TGTGCCAGCAGTTCAGGGGGCGACATTCAGTACTTC | CASSSGGDIQYF
TRBJ1-2 | - | TRBV19 | few | TGTGCCAGTACAGGGTTGGCTAACTATGGCTACACCTTC | CASTGLANYGYTF
TRBJ1-4 | - | TRBV6-5 | many | TGTGCCAGCAGTTACTCAGGGTATGGGGCAGAAAAACTGTTTTTT | CASSYSGYGAEKLFF
TRBJ2-1 | - | TRBV29-1 | - | TGCAGCCTCCGGAACAGGGCGGGCCCCAATGAGCAGTTCTTC | CSLRNRAGPNEQFF
TRBJ2-3 | TRBD2 | TRBV11-2 | many | TGTGCCAGCTCCCTGTCTAGCGGGGACCGCACAGATACGCAGTATTTT | CASSLSSGDRTDTQYF
TRBJ2-3 | TRBD1 | TRBV12-5 | many | TGTGCTAGTGGCCTCGGACAGGGAGAAGGGGATACGCAGTATTTT | CASGLGQGEGDTQYF
TRBJ1-5 | - | TRBV19 | - | TGTGCCATCGGGCAGGGGAGCAATCAGCCCCAGCATTTT | CAIGQGSNQPQHF
TRBJ2-2 | - | TRBV12-5 | few | TGTGCTAGTGGCTCAACTCAACGCCCGGGGAGCACCGGGGAGCTGTTTTTT | CASGSTQRPGSTGELFF
TRBJ2-7 | TRBD1 | TRBV20-1 | few | TGCAGTGCTAGACCGGGACAGACCTACGAGCAGTACTTC | CSARPGQTYEQYF
TRBJ2-1 | - | TRBV6-2/TRBV6-3 | - | TGTGCCAGCGCCCCAGGGTTTTCCAATGAGCAGTTCTTC | CASAPGFSNEQFF
TRBJ1-5 | - | TRBV7-9 | few | TGTGCCAGCAGCTCAGACAGCTATCAGCCCCAGCATTTT | CASSSDSYQPQHF
TRBJ1-5 | - | TRBV3-1 | - | TGTGCCAGCAGCCCCTGGGGAAACAATCAGCCCCAGCATTTT | CASSPWGNNQPQHF
TRBJ1-4 | TRBD1 | TRBV29-1 | few | TGCAGCGCCCAGGGACAGGGAGCAACTAATGAAAAACTGTTTTTT | CSAQGQGATNEKLFF